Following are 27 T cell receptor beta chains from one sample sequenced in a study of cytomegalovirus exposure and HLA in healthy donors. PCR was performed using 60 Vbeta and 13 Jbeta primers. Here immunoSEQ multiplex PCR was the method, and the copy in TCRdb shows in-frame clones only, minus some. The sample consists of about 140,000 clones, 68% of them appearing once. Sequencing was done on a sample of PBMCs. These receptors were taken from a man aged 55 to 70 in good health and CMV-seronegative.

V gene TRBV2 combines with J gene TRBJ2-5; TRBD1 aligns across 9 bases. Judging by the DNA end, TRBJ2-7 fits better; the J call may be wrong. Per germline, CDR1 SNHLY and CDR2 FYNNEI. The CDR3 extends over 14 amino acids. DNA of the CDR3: TGTGCCAGCAGTGCCGGGACAGGGTCCTACGAGCAGTACTTC. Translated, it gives CASSAGTGSYEQYF.

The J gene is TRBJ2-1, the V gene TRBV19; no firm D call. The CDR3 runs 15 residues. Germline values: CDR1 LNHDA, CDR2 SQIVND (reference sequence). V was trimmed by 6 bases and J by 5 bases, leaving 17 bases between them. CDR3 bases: TGTGCCAGTAGCTCTGACACTGAACCAAACAATGAGCAGTTCTTC. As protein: CASSSDTEPNNEQFF.

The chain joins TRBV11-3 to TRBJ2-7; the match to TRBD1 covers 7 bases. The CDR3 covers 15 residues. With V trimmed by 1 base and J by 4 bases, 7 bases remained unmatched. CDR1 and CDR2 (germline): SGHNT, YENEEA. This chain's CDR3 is CASSLAGTAGYEQYF. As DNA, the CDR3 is TGTGCCAGCAGCTTAGCCGGGACAGCCGGATACGAGCAGTACTTC.

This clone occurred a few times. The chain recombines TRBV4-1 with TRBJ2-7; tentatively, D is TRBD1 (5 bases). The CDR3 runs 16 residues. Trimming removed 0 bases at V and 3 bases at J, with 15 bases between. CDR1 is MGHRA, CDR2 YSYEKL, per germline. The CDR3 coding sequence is TGCGCCAGCAGCCAAGAAGGTCCCCAGGGCCACTACGAGCAGTACTTC. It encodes CASSQEGPQGHYEQYF.

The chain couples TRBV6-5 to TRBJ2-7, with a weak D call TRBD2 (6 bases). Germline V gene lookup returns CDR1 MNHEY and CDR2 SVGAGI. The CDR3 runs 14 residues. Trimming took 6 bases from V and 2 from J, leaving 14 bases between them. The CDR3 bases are TGTGCCAGCAGGGCCCCGGGAGTCCCCTACGAGCAGTACTTC. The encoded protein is CASRAPGVPYEQYF.

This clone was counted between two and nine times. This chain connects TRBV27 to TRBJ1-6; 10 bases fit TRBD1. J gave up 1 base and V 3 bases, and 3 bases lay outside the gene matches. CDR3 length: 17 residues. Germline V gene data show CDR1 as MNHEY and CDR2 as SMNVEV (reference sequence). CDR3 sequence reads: CASSFRDRGSYNSPLHF. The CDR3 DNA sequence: TGTGCCAGCAGTTTCCGGGACAGGGGTTCCTATAATTCACCCCTCCACTTT.

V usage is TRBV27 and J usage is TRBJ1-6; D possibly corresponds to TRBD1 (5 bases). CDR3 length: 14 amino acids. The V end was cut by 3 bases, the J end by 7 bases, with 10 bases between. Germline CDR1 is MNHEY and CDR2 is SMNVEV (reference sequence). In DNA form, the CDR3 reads TGTGCCAGCAGTTTCGGGACTCAAAATTCACCCCTCCACTTT. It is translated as CASSFGTQNSPLHF.

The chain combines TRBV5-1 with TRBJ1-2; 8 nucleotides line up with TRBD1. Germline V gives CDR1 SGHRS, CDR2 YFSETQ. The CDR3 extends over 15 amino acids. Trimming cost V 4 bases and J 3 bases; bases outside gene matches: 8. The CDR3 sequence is CASSTGQGLYYGYTF. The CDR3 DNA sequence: TGCGCCAGCAGCACCGGACAGGGCCTTTACTATGGCTACACCTTC.

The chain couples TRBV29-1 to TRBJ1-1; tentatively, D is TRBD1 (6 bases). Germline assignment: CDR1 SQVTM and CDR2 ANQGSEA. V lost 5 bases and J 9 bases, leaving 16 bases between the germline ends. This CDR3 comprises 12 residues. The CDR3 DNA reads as TGCAGCGTTCGTCCAGTGGGGGCTCAAGCTTTCTTT. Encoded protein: CSVRPVGAQAFF.

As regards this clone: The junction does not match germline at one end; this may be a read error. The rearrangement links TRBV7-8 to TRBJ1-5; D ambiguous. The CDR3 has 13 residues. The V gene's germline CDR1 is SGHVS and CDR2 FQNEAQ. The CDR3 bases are TGTGCTAGCAGCTTCGCGGGCGGTGAGCCCCAGCATTTT. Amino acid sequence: CASSFAGGEPQHF.

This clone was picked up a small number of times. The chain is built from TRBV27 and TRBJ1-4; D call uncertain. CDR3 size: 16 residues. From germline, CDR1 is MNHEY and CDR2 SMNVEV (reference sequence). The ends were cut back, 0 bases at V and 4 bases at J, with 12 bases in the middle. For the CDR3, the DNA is TGTGCCAGCAGTTTATCCAGGTCCGGCCTTAATGAAAAACTGTTTTTT. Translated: CASSLSRSGLNEKLFF.

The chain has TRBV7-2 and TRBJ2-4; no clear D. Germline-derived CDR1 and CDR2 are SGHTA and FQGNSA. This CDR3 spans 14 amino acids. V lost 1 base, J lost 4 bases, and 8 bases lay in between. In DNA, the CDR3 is TGTGCCAGCAGCTTAGACTTAGTTAAAAACATTCAGTACTTC. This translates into CASSLDLVKNIQYF.

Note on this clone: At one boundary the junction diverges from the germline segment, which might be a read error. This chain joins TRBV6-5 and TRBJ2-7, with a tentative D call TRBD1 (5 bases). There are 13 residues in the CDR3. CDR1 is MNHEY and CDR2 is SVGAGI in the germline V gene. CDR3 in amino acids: CASGYDSSYEQYF. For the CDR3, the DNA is TGTGCCAGCGGTTACGACAGTTCCTACGAGCAGTACTTC.

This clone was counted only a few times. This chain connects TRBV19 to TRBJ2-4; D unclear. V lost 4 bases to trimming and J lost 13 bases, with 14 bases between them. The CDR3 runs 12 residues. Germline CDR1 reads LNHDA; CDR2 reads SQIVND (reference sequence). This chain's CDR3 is CASSTSAPGQYF. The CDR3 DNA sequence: TGTGCCAGTAGTACTAGTGCTCCCGGACAGTACTTC.

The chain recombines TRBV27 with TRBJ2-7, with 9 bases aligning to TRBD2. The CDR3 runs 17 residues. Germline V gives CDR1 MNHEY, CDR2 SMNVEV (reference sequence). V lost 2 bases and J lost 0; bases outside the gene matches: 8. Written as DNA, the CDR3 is TGTGCCAGCAGTTTAATGGCTAGCGGGACTGGCTCCTACGAGCAGTACTTC. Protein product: CASSLMASGTGSYEQYF.

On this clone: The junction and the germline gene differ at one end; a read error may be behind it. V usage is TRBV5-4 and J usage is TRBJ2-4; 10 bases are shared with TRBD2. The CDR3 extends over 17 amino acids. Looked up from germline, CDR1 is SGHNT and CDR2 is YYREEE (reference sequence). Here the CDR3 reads CTSSLASGSLAKNIQYF. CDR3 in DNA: TGTACCAGCAGCTTGGCTAGCGGGAGTCTAGCCAAAAACATTCAGTACTTC. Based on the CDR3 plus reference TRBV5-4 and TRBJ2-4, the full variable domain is ETGVTQSPTHLIKTRGQQVTLRCSSQSGHNTVSWYQQALGQGPQFIFQYYREEENGRGNFPPRFSGLQFPNYSSELNVNALELDDSALYLCTSSLASGSLAKNIQYFGAGTRLSVL.

In DNA, the CDR3 is TGTGCCAGCAGCTTGCGGACTAACTCCTACGAGCAGTACTTC. Translation: CASSLRTNSYEQYF. This rearrangement joins TRBV9 to TRBJ2-7, with a possible D match to TRBD2 (6 bases). The CDR3 totals 14 residues. The V gene lost 4 bases and the J gene lost 0 bases, with 11 bases spanning the gap. CDR1 and CDR2 from the germline V gene are SGDLS and YYNGEE.

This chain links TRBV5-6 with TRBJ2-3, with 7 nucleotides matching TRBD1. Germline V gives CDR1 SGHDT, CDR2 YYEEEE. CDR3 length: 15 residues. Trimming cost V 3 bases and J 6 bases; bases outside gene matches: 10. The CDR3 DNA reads TGTGCCAGCAGCTGGCAGACAGGGACGGCGGATACGCAGTATTTT. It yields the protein CASSWQTGTADTQYF.

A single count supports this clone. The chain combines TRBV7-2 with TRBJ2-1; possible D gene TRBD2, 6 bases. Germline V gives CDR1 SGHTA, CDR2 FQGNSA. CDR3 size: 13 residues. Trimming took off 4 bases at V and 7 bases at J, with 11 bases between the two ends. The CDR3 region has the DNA TGTGCCAGCAGCTCCTGGGGGGAGAATGAGCAGTTCTTC. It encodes CASSSWGENEQFF.

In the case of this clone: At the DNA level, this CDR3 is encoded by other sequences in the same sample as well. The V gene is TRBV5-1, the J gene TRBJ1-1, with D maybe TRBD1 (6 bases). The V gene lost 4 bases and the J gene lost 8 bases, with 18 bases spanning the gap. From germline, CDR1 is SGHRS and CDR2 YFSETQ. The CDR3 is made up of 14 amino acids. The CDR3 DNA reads TGCGCCAGCAGCCCACAGGGAGGGGAGGGCGAAGCTTTCTTT. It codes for CASSPQGGEGEAFF.

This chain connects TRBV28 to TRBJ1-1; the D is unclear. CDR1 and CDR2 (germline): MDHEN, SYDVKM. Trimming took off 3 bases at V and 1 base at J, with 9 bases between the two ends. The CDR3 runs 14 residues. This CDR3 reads CASSFGRKNTEAFF. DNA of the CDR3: TGTGCCAGCAGTTTTGGCAGGAAGAACACTGAAGCTTTCTTT.

The CDR3 sequence is CASSLRGQGWSGELFF. In nucleotides, the CDR3 is TGTGCCAGCAGCTTACGAGGACAGGGGTGGTCCGGGGAGCTGTTTTTT. The J gene is TRBJ2-2, the V gene TRBV7-8; 9 nucleotides line up with TRBD1. The CDR3 runs 16 residues. V trimming: 2 bases; J trimming: 6 bases; junction bases outside the gene matches: 7. The germline CDR1 and CDR2 sequences are SGHVS and FQNEAQ.

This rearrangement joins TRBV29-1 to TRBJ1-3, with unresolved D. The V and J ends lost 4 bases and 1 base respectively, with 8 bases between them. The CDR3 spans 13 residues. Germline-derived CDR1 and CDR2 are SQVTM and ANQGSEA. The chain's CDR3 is CSVAVASGNTIYF. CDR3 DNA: TGCAGCGTTGCGGTTGCATCTGGAAACACCATATATTTT.

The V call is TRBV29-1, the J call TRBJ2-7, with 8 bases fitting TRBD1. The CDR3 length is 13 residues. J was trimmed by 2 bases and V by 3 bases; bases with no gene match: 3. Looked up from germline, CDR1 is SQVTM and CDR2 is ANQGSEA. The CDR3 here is CSVEGQAAYEQYF. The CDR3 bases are TGCAGCGTTGAGGGACAGGCCGCCTACGAGCAGTACTTC.

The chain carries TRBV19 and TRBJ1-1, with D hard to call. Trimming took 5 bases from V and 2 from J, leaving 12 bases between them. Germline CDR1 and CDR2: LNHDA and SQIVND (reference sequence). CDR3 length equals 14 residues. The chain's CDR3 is CASSPRVINTEAFF. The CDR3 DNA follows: TGTGCCAGTAGTCCCCGAGTCATTAACACTGAAGCTTTCTTT. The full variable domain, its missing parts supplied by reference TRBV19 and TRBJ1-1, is DGGITQSPKYLFRKEGQNVTLSCEQNLNHDAMYWYRQDPGQGLRLIYYSQIVNDFQKGDIAEGYSVSREKKESFPLTVTSAQKNPTAFYLCASSPRVINTEAFFGQGTRLTVV.

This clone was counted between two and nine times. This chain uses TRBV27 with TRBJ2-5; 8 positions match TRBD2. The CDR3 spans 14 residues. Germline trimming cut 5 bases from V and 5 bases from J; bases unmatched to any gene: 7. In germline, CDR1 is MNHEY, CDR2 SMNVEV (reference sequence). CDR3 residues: CASSTGGPGETQYF. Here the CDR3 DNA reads TGTGCCAGCAGTACGGGAGGGCCGGGGGAGACCCAGTACTTC.

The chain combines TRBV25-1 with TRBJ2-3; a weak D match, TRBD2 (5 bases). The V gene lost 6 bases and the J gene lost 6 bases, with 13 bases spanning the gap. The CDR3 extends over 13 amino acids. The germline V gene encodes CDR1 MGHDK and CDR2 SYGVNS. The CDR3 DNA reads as TGTGCCAGCAGAACTAGTTCACAGGATACGCAGTATTTT. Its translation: CASRTSSQDTQYF.